Each of the 8 T cell receptor beta chains below was sequenced from the same sample in a study of CD8+CD57+ T cells in acquired aplastic anemia. Flow cytometry had shown expanded CD8+CD57+ cells in the patients chosen for sequencing. TCR beta VDJ and CDR3 profiles were obtained from a genomic DNA template. MiXCR was run by TCRdb on the reads, yielding one entry per CDR3 protein. The table records hundreds of thousands of distinct CDR3 sequences, 82% of them present only once. The sample comprised sorted CD4+, CD8+, or CD8+CD57+ T cells (not recorded which) from PBMCs. These receptor sequences come from a human donor with aplastic anemia.

Remarks on this clonotype: At one end, the junction sequence differs from germline, possibly due to a read error. The chain joins TRBV7-8 to TRBJ2-3, with D uncertain. This CDR3 has 15 amino acids. Germline lookup yields CDR1 SGHVS and CDR2 FQNEAQ. The CDR3 protein is CASSLRRLQADAQYF. The CDR3 DNA reads as TGTGCCAGCAGCTTAAGGCGGTTGCAGGCAGATGCGCAGTATTTT.

A note on this clonotype: Because it lacks the conserved phenylalanine or tryptophan at the end, this CDR3 is likely a read error. It is unclear where the CDR3 begins or ends on the DNA, so no DNA is shown, and the CDR3 is as TCRdb lists it. This chain joins TRBV2 and TRBJ2-7; the table's D call, TRBD1, has no DNA check behind it. Inclusive of both ends, the CDR3 amounts to 16 amino acids. Germline V gene sequence: CDR1 SNHLY, CDR2 FYNNEI. CDR3 loop: CASGDGGTATQYYDPG.

J is TRBJ1-1 and V is TRBV9; no firm D call. The CDR3 sequence is 15 residues long. From germline, CDR1 is SGDLS and CDR2 YYNGEE. V gave up 4 bases and J gave up 12 bases, with 25 bases separating them. The CDR3 reads CASSLELYPLADTFF. The CDR3 nucleotides read TGTGCCAGCAGCTTAGAGCTGTATCCCCTGGCTGACACTTTCTTT.

The chain couples TRBV7-9 to TRBJ2-7; weak D call: TRBD2 (5 bases). Germline-derived CDR1 and CDR2 are SEHNR and FQNEAQ (reference sequence). There are 14 residues in the CDR3. The CDR3 protein is CATSGRGISDEKYV. Written as DNA, the CDR3 is TGTGCCACCAGCGGCCGGGGTATATCCGACGAGAAGTACGTC.

This chain connects TRBV9 to TRBJ1-1, with no clear D. The CDR3 runs 16 residues. V dropped 3 bases and J dropped 7 bases, with 22 bases sitting between them. Germline V CDR1 and CDR2: SGDLS, YYNGEE. The CDR3, as DNA: TGTGCCAGCAGCGGAGGGTCAGTTGTGTTGAATTTTGAAGCTTTCTTT. Protein: CASSGGSVVLNFEAFF.

This clonotype was seen a handful of times. The chain carries TRBV7-9 and TRBJ1-6, with TRBD1 as a possible D gene (5 bases). This CDR3 is built from 12 residues. Per germline, CDR1 SEHNR and CDR2 FQNEAQ (reference sequence). The ends were cut back, 5 bases at V and 10 bases at J, with 9 bases in the middle. Here the CDR3 DNA reads TGTGCCAGCAGCACCCGACAGTCACCCCTCCACTTT. Translated, it gives CASSTRQSPLHF.

This clonotype was counted a few times. This chain joins TRBV7-8 and TRBJ1-3; D is unresolved. CDR3 length equals 11 residues. With 5 bases removed from V and 3 bases from J, the gap between germline ends came to 2 bases. The germline CDR1 and CDR2 sequences are SGHVS and FQNEAQ. The CDR3 here is CASSLGNTIYF. The CDR3 DNA sequence: TGTGCCAGCAGCCTTGGAAACACCATATATTTT.

This clonotype was seen ten or more times. The chain uses TRBV6-2 or TRBV6-3 and TRBJ1-2, with no clear D. Trimming left V 2 bases short and J 7 bases short, with 14 bases between. The CDR3 loop spans 14 amino acids. Germline assignment: CDR1 MNHEY and CDR2 SVGEGT. In DNA, the CDR3 is TGTGCCAGCAGTTACGGTGCCGGGGTATTTGGCTACACCTTC. It is translated as CASSYGAGVFGYTF.